Following are 6 T cell receptor beta chains from one sample sequenced in a study of blood T cells in healthy people across ages. Primers used in a second PCR of roughly 6 to 12 cycles were a sample-barcoded 5' primer and a J-beta primer mix. TCRdb processed the 5' RACE reads anew with MiXCR; each CDR3 protein has one entry. Of around 500,000 distinct CDR3 sequences in the sample, roughly 48% are singletons; the top ten hold approximately 25%. Material for sequencing was blood. These receptors originate from an elderly man in good health.

The chain joins TRBV10-3 to TRBJ1-2, with D unresolved. The CDR3 extends over 12 amino acids. Germline V CDR1 and CDR2: ENHRY, SYGVKD. V lost 5 bases and J 6 bases, leaving 10 bases between the germline ends. The CDR3 DNA is TGTGCCATCAGTAAGGAGGACCATGGCTACACCTTC. It encodes CAISKEDHGYTF.

The chain couples TRBV20-1 to TRBJ1-5, with D tentatively TRBD1 (6 bases). Trimming shortened V by 4 bases and J by 2 bases, and 9 bases separated the two germline ends. The length of the CDR3 is 13 residues. CDR1 DFQATT and CDR2 SNEGSKA come from the germline V gene (reference sequence). As DNA, the CDR3 is TGCAGTGCTATAAGGGGGGGCAATCAGCCCCAGCATTTT. Protein sequence: CSAIRGGNQPQHF.

This clonotype was recorded only once. A much larger clone differs by one base, so this may be a read error. This rearrangement joins TRBV7-2 to TRBJ2-5; D not certain. CDR3 length: 13 amino acids. V lost 1 base and J lost 11, with 14 bases in between. Germline V CDR1 and CDR2: SGHTA, FQGNSA. The CDR3 nucleotides are TGTGCCAGCAGCTTAGACTTCTACAATGAGCAGTACTTC. Translating it yields CASSLDFYNEQYF.

As for this clonotype: A read error may be the cause here, since a much bigger clone is one base away. The chain joins TRBV7-9 to TRBJ2-1; no clear D. Germline V gene data show CDR1 as SEHNR and CDR2 as FQNEAQ (reference sequence). CDR3 length equals 15 residues. The CDR3 DNA sequence: TGTGCCAGCAGCGCAGTCCGGACCGCCTACAATGAGCAGCTCTTC. As protein: CASSAVRTAYNEQLF.

This clonotype was recorded many times. The chain links TRBV6-6 to TRBJ2-1, with 11 bases that match TRBD1. Germline trimming cut 8 bases from V and 7 bases from J; bases unmatched to any gene: 10. The germline gives CDR1 MNHNY, CDR2 SVGAGI (reference sequence). The CDR3 contains 15 residues. CDR3 nucleotide sequence: TGTGCCAGCCTTACACGGACAGGGGGCATAAATGAGCAGTTCTTC. Its translation: CASLTRTGGINEQFF.

Regarding this clonotype: This may stem from a read error, because a much larger clone lies one nucleotide away. The gene calls are TRBV6-6 and TRBJ2-7; no clear D. Germline V gene sequence: CDR1 MNHNY, CDR2 SVGAGI (reference sequence). This CDR3 comprises 14 residues. V lost 0 bases, J lost 5 bases, and 11 bases lay in between. For the CDR3, the DNA is TGTGCCAGCAGTTACTCGAAAGTTCGGAACGAGCAGTACTTC. Its protein product is CASSYSKVRNEQYF.